Listed here are 6 T cell receptor beta chains from one sample, sequenced in a study of T cell repertoires in cytomegalovirus infection. TCRdb re-called the reads with MiXCR, one entry per CDR3 protein. This sample has 250,000 to 300,000 distinct CDR3 sequences; approximately 10% occur once, and the top ten carry over 12%. The sequencing sample was made of PBMCs. These receptors originate from a human donor in good health (CMV status not recorded). Some clones in this sample may be carry-over from other donors' samples.

This clonotype was seen ten or more times. The chain has TRBV28 and TRBJ2-1; D gene ambiguous. Trimming stripped 8 bases from V and 3 bases from J, with 17 bases between. The CDR3 runs 15 residues. Looked up from germline, CDR1 is MDHEN and CDR2 is SYDVKM. For the CDR3, the DNA is TGTGCCAGCTCGGTAACTCAGCGAAACTACAATGAGCAGTTCTTC. This translates into CASSVTQRNYNEQFF.

This clonotype was counted ten times or more. The chain combines TRBV7-2 with TRBJ2-5; possibly TRBD1 for D (6 bases). Germline lookup yields CDR1 SGHTA and CDR2 FQGNSA. The V gene lost 4 bases and the J gene lost 0 bases, with 12 bases spanning the gap. There are 15 residues in the CDR3. In nucleotides, the CDR3 is TGTGCCAGCAGCTCCGGACAGTTGTACCAAGAGACCCAGTACTTC. Protein sequence: CASSSGQLYQETQYF.

This clonotype has a count of ten or more. The chain employs TRBV7-3 and TRBJ2-5; 9 positions match TRBD2. The germline CDR1 and CDR2 sequences are SGHTA and FQGTGA. Trimming removed 2 bases from V and 4 bases from J; junction bases left unmatched: 5. The CDR3 has 15 residues. The CDR3 DNA follows: TGTGCCAGCAGCTTAGGCGGGGGGGTCCGAGAGACCCAGTACTTC. Its translation is CASSLGGGVRETQYF. Full variable domain (outside the CDR3, taken from reference TRBV7-3 and TRBJ2-5): GAGVSQTPSNKVTEKGKYVELRCDPISGHTALYWYRQSLGQGPEFLIYFQGTGAADDSGLPNDRFFAVRPEGSVSTLKIQRTERGDSAVYLCASSLGGGVRETQYFGPGTRLLVL.

The CDR3 sequence: CASSPSRGGETQYF. The CDR3 DNA reads TGTGCCAGCAGCCCCTCCAGGGGGGGGGAGACCCAGTACTTC. This chain uses TRBV7-8 with TRBJ2-5; D could derive from TRBD1 or TRBD2 (7 bases each). V shed 5 bases and J shed 5 bases, with 15 bases lying between them. The CDR3 is made up of 14 amino acids. Per germline, CDR1 SGHVS and CDR2 FQNEAQ. The full variable domain, with the rest looked up from reference TRBV7-8 and TRBJ2-5, is GAGVSQSPRYKVAKRGQDVALRCDPISGHVSLFWYQQALGQGPEFLTYFQNEAQLDKSGLPSDRFFAERPEGSVSTLKIQRTQQEDSAVYLCASSPSRGGETQYFGPGTRLLVL.

This clonotype was picked up a small number of times. This chain uses TRBV12-3 or TRBV12-4 with TRBJ2-5; a possible D gene is TRBD2 (5 bases). The germline V and J ends were trimmed by 2 bases and 2 bases, with 9 bases remaining between them. The CDR3 is 14 amino acids. The CDR3 DNA sequence: TGTGCCAGCAGTTTAAGGAGGCAACAAGAGACCCAGTACTTC. Translation gives CASSLRRQQETQYF.

This clonotype was picked up many times. V gene TRBV7-2 combines with J gene TRBJ1-5, with 10 bases fitting TRBD1. Germline CDR1 SGHTA, CDR2 FQGNSA. V lost 3 bases and J lost 4; bases outside the gene matches: 9. The CDR3 sequence is 17 residues long. The CDR3 sequence is CASSFEPGQGRNQPQHF. CDR3 sequence (DNA): TGTGCCAGCAGCTTCGAACCGGGACAGGGGAGGAATCAGCCCCAGCATTTT.